This is a list of T cell receptor beta chains from one sample in a study of blood T cell repertoires in COVID-19. Using immunoSEQ multiplex PCR, the repertoire was profiled, and TCRdb retains in-frame clones only, with some absent. The profile shows approximately 320,000 clones, roughly 87% of them singletons. The sample comprised PBMCs or T cells enriched from blood (not recorded which). The receptor source for this set is a young woman who had recovered from COVID-19. Both conserved end residues are part of each CDR3. The D gene is left open where the match is weak. Size is stated for part of the rows, as once, few or many counts, or as a class when the clone is expanded.

clone size	V gene	J gene	D gene	CDR3 protein
NA	TRBV10-2	TRBJ1-6	NA	CASSEPQGQGSSSPLHF
NA	TRBV28	TRBJ2-1	TRBD2	CASRGTSGRHEQFF
NA	TRBV18	TRBJ2-7	TRBD2	CASSPPTGGPNEQYF
NA	TRBV15	TRBJ1-5	TRBD1	CATSRAGQGNQPQHF
NA	TRBV5-1	TRBJ2-3	TRBD2	CASSLQPGLAGPTSTDTQYF
NA	TRBV28	TRBJ1-2	TRBD1	CASTLGTGLGYTF
NA	TRBV7-9	TRBJ1-1	NA	CASSLSSVEAFF
NA	TRBV27	TRBJ2-7	NA	CASGYLGLLASIYEQYF
NA	TRBV7-2	TRBJ2-5	NA	CASSLVNIQETQYF
NA	TRBV5-6	TRBJ1-6	NA	CASSPMTRQFSYNSPLHF
NA	TRBV5-5	TRBJ2-7	TRBD1	CASSLGGQTYEQYF
NA	TRBV2	TRBJ1-6	TRBD1	CASRKTGGFNSPLHF
NA	TRBV28	TRBJ2-7	NA	CASTVGLANNEQYF
NA	TRBV14	TRBJ1-6	TRBD1	CASSLGGTGGSPLHF
NA	TRBV30	TRBJ1-3	TRBD1	CAWSGGQTNSGNTIYF
NA	TRBV20-1	TRBJ2-5	NA	CSASSQGQPETQYF
NA	TRBV4-2	TRBJ2-6	NA	CASRGDSGANVLTF
NA	TRBV4-1	TRBJ2-1	TRBD1	CASSQTPGTGGGEQFF
NA	TRBV10-1	TRBJ1-5	TRBD1	CASSESEVKPGQEFPRNQPQHF
NA	TRBV14	TRBJ1-1	NA	CASSQNMRTEAFF
NA	TRBV2	TRBJ1-3	NA	CASSDTRPSNGNTIYF
NA	TRBV10-3	TRBJ1-2	TRBD1	CAILGQGARDHYGYTF
NA	TRBV2	TRBJ1-2	NA	CASRETLRAGGYTF
NA	TRBV5-6	TRBJ2-5	TRBD2	CASSLAGNYQETQYF
NA	TRBV23-1	TRBJ2-6	NA	CASSQSRPTPGGFSGGANVLTF
once	TRBV11-2	TRBJ1-1	TRBD1	CASSSSGTGWGTEAFF
NA	TRBV5-1	TRBJ2-7	NA	CASSLALDTYEQYF
NA	TRBV18	TRBJ2-7	TRBD1	CASSFSPGQGVGEQYF
NA	TRBV4-1	TRBJ1-5	NA	CASSPFEVGNQPQHF
NA	TRBV12-5	TRBJ2-1	NA	CASGPSAYNEQFF
few	TRBV27	TRBJ2-7	TRBD2	CASSLLAGGYEQYF
NA	TRBV7-2	TRBJ1-2	NA	CASSSLVGRANYGYTF
NA	TRBV28	TRBJ2-5	NA	CASRGGETQYF
NA	TRBV2	TRBJ2-7	NA	CASSVTLGAFPLYEQYF
NA	TRBV4-1	TRBJ2-1	TRBD2	CASSLAGGPRNEQFF